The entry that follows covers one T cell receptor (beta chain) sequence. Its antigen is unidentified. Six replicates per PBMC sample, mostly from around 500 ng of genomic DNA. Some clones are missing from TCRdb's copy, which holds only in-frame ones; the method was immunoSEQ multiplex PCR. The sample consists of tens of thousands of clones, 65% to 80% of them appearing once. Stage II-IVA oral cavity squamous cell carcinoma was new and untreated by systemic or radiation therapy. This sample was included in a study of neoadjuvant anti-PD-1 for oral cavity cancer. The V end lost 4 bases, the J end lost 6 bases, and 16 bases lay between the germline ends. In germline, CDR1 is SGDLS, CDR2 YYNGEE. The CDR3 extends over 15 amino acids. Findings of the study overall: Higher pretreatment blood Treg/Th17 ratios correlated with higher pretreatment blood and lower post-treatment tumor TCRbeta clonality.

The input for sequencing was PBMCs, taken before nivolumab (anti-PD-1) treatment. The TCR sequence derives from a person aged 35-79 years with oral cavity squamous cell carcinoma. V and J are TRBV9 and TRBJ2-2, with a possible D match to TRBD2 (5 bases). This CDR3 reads CASSPTSGQAGELFF. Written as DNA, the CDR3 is TGTGCCAGCAGCCCAACGAGCGGTCAGGCCGGGGAGCTGTTTTTT.